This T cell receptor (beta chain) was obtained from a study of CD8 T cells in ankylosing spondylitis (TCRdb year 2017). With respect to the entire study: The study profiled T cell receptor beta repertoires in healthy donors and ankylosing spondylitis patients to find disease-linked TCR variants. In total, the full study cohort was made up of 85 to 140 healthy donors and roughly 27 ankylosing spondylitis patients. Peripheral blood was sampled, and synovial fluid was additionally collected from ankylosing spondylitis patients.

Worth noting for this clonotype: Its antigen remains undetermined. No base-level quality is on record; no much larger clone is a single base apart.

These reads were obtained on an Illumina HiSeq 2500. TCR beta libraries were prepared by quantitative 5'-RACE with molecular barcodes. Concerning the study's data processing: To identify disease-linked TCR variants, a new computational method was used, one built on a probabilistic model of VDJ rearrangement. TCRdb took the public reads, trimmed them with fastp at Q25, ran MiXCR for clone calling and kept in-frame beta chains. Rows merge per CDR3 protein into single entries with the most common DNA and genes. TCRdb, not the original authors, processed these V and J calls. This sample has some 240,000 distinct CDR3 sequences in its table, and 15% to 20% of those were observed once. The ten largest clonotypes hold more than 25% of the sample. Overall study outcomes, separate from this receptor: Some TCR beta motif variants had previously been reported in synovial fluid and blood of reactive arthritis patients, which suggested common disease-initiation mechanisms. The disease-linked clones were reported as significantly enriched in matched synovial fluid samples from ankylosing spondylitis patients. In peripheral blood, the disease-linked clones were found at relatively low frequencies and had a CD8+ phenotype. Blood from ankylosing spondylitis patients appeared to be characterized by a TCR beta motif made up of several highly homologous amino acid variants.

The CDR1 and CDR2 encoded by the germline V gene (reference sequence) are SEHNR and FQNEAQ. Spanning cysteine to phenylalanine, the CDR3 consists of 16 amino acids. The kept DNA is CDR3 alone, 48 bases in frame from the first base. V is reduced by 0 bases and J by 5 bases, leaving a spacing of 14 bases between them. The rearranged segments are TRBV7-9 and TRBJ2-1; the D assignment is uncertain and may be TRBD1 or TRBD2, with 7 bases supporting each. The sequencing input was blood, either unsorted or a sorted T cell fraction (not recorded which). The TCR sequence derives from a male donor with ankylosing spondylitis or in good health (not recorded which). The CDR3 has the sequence CASSLAGGTENNEQFF. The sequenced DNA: TGTGCCAGCAGCTTAGCCGGGGGGACAGAGAACAATGAGCAGTTCTTC.